This TCR beta chain was identified in a study of blood T cell repertoires in COVID-19. At the level of the study: Researchers got acute and convalescent COVID-19 samples from the United States, Italy and Spain. T cells, B-cell-depleted T cells, or PBMCs provided the cDNA or gDNA that served as material.

Original methodology: Reference gene primer amplification gave nucleated cell count estimates. The assay was immunoSEQ multiplex PCR, and TCRdb's table has in-frame clones only and misses some. The DNA was the basis for D and trimming; V, J and clone size are from that table. Of approximately 13,000 clones in the sample, 80% to 85% were seen once. The V end was cut by 0 bases, the J end by 1 base, with 9 bases between. This CDR3 comprises 15 residues. CDR1 is MNHEY and CDR2 is SVGAGI in the germline V gene. This TCR was sampled from a middle-aged man with active COVID-19. Sequencing used peripheral blood. This sequence joins TRBV6-5 and TRBJ1-1, with D hard to call. The CDR3 region has the DNA TGTGCCAGCAGTTACTCGTGGGCAGGGAACACTGAAGCTTTCTTT. This codes for CASSYSWAGNTEAFF.